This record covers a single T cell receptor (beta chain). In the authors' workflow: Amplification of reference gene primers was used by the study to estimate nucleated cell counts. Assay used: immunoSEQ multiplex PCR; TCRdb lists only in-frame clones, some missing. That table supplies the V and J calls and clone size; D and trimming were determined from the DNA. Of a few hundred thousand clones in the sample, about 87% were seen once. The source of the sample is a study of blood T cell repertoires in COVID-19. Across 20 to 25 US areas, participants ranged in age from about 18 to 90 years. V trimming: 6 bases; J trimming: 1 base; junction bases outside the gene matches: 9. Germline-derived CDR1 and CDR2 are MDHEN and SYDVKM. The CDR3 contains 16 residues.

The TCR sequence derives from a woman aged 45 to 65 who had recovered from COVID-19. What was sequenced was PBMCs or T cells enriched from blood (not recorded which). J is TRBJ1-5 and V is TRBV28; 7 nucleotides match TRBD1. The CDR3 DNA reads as TGTGCCAGCAGCCTAAGGGGGCCCCAAAGCAATCAGCCCCAGCATTTT. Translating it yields CASSLRGPQSNQPQHF. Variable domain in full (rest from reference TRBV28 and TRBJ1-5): DVKVTQSSRYLVKRTGEKVFLECVQDMDHENMFWYRQDPGLGLRLIYFSYDVKMKEKGDIPEGYSVSREKKERFSLILESASTNQTSMYLCASSLRGPQSNQPQHFGDGTRLSIL.